Sequencing of this T cell receptor beta chain was carried out in a study of blood T cell repertoires in COVID-19 (dated by TCRdb to the early 2020s). Notes on the research overall: Samples from collaborators originated in the United States, Italy and Spain and spanned both the acute and convalescent phases of COVID-19. The prospective study material was composed of cDNA or gDNA derived from T cells, B-cell-depleted T cells, or PBMCs. Subjects who had been exposed to COVID-19, were actively infected with it, or had recovered from it provided the deeply sampled blood TCRbeta repertoires that made up the dataset. A freely available public database, intended as a resource for researchers studying the immune response to SARS-CoV-2, is where the repertoires were released. The samples were drawn from two sources: the first 160 participants of the ongoing ImmuneRACE study, and some 1,300 subjects contributed by 6 global collaborators. A de-identified subject ID, COVID-19 status, age in years and sex were almost always included in the sample metadata. Where HLA class I and class II types were available, the types were taken from metadata supplied by the sample provider, not from assay-based typing. Results and caveats for the whole study, not just this receptor: The quantity of clinical and demographic metadata differed by source and by participant and was supplied without curation.

The immunoSEQ Assay, a bias-controlled multiplex PCR, was used to amplify TCRbeta CDR3 regions from genomic DNA. Processing in the source paper ran as follows. The number of nucleated cells in each sample was estimated by amplification of reference gene primers within the assay. To quantify the absolute abundance of each unique TCRbeta CDR3 rearrangement, sequence reads were collapsed and filtered. Productive Simpson clonality was computed per sample as the square root of Simpson's diversity index over productive rearrangements. TCRdb stores this immuneACCESS table with in-frame sequences only. Part of the clones is absent; in the studies checked, under half of the shortfall reflects unresolved V genes, and no reason is known for the rest. The DNA gave D and trimming, while V, J and clone size come from that table. Across this sample there are roughly 40,000 clones, with approximately 86% seen only once. The ten top clones hold about 33% of the sample.

Trimming costs V 4 bases and J 5 bases, and their ends lie 15 bases apart. The CDR3 runs 14 amino acids, cysteine and phenylalanine included. Kept here is only the CDR3 DNA, which spans 42 bases and is read in frame from base 1. From a lookup of the germline V gene, CDR1 and CDR2 are SGHTS and YDEGEE. The collaborating institutions used their own protocols to collect whole blood in K2EDTA tubes. For TCRbeta analysis, collaborator samples were shipped as frozen whole blood, as isolated PBMCs, or as DNA extracted from either sample type. Note on this clone: Its specific antigen is unknown. No much larger clone exists at a distance of one base, and base qualities are not known.

This clonotype was sampled from a woman of 80 years or more with acute or convalescent COVID-19. Sequencing was done on a sample of peripheral blood. Recombination connected TRBV5-8 to TRBJ2-5; TRBD1 is a weak D gene call, 6 bases matching. The DNA sequence reads TGTGCCAGCAGCCTTCCGGGACATCGCGAGACCCAGTACTTC. This sequence encodes CASSLPGHRETQYF. With the rest looked up from the reference TRBV5-8 and TRBJ2-5 genes rather than sequenced, the full variable domain is EAGVTQSPTHLIKTRGQQATLRCSPISGHTSVYWYQQALGLGLQFLLWYDEGEERNRGNFPPRFSGRQFPNYSSELNVNALELEDSALYLCASSLPGHRETQYFGPGTRLLVL.